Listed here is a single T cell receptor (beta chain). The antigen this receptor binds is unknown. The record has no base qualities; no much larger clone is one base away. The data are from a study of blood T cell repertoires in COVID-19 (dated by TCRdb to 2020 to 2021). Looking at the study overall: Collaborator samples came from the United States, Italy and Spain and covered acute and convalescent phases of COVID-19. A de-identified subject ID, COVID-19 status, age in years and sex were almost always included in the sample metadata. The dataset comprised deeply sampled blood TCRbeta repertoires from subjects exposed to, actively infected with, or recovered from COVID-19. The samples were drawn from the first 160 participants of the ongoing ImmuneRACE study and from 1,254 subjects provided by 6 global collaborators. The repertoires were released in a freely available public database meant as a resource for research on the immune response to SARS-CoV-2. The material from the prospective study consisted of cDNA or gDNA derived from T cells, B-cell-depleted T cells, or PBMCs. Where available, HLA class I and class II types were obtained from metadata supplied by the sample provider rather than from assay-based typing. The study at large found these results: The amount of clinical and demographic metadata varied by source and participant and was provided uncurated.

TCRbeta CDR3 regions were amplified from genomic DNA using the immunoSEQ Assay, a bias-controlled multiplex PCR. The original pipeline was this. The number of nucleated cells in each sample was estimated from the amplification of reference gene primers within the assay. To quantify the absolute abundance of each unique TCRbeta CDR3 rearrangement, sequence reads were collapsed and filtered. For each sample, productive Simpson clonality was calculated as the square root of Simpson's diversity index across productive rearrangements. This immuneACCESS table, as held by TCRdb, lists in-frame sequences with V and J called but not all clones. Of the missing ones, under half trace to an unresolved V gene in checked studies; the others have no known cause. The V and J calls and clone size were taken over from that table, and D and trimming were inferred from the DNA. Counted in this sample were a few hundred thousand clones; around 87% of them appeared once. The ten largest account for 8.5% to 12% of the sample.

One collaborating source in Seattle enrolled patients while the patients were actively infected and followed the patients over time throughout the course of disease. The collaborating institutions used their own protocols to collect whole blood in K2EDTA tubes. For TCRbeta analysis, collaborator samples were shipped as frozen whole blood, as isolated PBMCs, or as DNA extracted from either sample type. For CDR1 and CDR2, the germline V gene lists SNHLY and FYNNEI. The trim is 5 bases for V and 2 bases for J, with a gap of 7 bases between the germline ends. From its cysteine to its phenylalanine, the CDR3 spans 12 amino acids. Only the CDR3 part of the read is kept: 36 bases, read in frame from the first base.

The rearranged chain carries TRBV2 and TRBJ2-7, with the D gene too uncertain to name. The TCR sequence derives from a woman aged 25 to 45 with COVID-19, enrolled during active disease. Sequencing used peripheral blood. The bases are TGTGCCAGCAGTCCTCTTCCCTACGAGCAGTACTTC. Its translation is CASSPLPYEQYF. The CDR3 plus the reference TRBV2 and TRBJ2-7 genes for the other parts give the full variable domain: EPEVTQTPSHQVTQMGQEVILRCVPISNHLYFYWYRQILGQKVEFLVSFYNNEISEKSEIFDDQFSVERPDGSNFTLKIRSTKLEDSAMYFCASSPLPYEQYFGPGTRLTVT.